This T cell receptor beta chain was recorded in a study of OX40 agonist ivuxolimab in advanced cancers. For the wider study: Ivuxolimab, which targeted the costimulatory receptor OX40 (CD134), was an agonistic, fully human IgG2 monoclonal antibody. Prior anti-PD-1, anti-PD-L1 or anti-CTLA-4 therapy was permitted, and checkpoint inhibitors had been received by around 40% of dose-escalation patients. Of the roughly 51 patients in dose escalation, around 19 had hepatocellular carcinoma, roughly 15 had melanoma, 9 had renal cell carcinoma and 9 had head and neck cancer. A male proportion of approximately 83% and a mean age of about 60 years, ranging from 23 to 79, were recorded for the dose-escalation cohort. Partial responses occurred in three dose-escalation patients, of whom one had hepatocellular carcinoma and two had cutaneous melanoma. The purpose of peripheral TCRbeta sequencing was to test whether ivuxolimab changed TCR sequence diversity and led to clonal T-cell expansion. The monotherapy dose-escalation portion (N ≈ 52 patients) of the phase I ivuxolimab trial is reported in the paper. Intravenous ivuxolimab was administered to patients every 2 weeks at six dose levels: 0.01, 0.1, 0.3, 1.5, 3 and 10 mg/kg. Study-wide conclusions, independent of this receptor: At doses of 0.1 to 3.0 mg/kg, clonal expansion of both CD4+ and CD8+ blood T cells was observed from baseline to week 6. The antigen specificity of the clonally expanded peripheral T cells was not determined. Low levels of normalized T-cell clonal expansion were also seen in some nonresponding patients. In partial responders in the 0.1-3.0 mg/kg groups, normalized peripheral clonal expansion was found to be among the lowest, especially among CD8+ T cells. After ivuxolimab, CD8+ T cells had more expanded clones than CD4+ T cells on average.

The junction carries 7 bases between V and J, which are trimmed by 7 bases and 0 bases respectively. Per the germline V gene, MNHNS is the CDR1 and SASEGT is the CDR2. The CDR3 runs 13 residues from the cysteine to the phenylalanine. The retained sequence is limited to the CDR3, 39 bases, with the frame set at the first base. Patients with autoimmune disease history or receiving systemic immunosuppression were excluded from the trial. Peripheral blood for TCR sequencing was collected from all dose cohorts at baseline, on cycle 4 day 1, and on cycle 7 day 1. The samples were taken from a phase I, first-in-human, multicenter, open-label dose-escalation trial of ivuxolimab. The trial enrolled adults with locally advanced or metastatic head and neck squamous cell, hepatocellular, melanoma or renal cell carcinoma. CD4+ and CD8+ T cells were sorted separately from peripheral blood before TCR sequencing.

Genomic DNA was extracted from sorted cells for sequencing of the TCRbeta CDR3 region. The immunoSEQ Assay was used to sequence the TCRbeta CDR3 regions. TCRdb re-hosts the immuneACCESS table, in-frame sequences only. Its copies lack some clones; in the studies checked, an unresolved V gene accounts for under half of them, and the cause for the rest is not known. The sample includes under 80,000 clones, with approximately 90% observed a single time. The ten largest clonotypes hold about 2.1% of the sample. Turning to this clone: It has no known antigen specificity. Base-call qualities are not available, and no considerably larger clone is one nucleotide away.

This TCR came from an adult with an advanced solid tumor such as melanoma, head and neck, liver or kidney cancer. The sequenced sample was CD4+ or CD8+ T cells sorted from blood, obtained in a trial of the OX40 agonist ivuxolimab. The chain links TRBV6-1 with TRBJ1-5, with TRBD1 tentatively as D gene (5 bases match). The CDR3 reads CASKQVSNQPQHF. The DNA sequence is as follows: TGTGCCAGCAAACAGGTTAGCAATCAGCCCCAGCATTTT.